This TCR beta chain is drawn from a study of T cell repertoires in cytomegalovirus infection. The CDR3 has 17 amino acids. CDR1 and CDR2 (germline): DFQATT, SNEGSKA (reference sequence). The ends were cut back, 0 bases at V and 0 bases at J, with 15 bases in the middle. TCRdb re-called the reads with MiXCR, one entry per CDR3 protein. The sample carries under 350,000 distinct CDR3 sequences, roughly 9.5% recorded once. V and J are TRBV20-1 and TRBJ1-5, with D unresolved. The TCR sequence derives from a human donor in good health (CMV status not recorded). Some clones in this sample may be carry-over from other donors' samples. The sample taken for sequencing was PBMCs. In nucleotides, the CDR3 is TGCAGTGCTAGAGATGGAGCAGAACCCTCTAGCAATCAGCCCCAGCATTTT. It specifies CSARDGAEPSSNQPQHF.